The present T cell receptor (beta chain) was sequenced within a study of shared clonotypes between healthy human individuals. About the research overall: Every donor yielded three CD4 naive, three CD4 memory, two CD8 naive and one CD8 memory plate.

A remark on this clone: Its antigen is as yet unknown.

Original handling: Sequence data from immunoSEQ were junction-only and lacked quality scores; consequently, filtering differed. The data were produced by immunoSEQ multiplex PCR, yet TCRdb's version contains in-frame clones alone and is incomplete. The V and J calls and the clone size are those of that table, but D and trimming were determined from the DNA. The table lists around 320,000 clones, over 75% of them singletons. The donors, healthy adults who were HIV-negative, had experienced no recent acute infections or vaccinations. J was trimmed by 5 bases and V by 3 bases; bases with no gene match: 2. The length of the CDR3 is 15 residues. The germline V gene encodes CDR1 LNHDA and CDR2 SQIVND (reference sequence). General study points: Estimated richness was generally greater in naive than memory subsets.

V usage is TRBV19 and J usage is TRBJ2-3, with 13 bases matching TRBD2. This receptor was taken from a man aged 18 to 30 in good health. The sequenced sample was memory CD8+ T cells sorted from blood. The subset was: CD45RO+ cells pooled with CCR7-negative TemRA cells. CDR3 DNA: TGTGCCAGTAGTATCGGGACTAGCGGGATAGATACGCAGTATTTT. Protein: CASSIGTSGIDTQYF.